Reported below is one T cell receptor beta chain. Its antigen is unknown. The record originates from a study of shared clonotypes between healthy human individuals. Turning to the study itself: For every donor, three CD4 naive, three CD4 memory, two CD8 naive and one CD8 memory plates were used. Study-wide findings and caveats: Sampling involved blood alone; tissue repertoires likely differ. The four-donor shared clonotypes exceeded non-shared clonotypes in generation probability, with non-shared ones scoring lower.

V was cut by 5 bases and J by 0 bases, with 5 bases left in between. This CDR3 region has 13 residues. CDR1 and CDR2 (germline): MNHEY, SVGAGI. Here immunoSEQ multiplex PCR was the method, and the copy in TCRdb shows in-frame clones only, minus some. The sample lists roughly 2.6 million clones, more than 80% occurring once. There were only Caucasian adults among the donors, and all lived in Nashville, Tennessee. The sample was naive CD4+ T cells sorted from blood. Subset: CD45RA+ positively selected. The clonotype originates from a man between 18 and 29 years old in good health. The chain combines TRBV6-5 with TRBJ1-5, with D hard to call. The CDR3 spells CASSTLSNQPQHF. In nucleotides, the CDR3 is TGTGCCAGCAGTACCCTTAGCAATCAGCCCCAGCATTTT.